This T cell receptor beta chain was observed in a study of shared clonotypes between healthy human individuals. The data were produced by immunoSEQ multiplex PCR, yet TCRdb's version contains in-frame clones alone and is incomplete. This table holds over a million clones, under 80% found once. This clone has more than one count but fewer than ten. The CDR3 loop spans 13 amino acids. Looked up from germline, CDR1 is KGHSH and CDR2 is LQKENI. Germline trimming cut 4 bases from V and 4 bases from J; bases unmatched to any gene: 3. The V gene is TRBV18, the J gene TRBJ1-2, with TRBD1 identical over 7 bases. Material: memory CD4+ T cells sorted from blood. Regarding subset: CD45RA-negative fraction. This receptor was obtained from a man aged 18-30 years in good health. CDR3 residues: CASSLDRVYGYTF. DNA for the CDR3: TGTGCCAGCTCACTCGACAGGGTCTATGGCTACACCTTC.